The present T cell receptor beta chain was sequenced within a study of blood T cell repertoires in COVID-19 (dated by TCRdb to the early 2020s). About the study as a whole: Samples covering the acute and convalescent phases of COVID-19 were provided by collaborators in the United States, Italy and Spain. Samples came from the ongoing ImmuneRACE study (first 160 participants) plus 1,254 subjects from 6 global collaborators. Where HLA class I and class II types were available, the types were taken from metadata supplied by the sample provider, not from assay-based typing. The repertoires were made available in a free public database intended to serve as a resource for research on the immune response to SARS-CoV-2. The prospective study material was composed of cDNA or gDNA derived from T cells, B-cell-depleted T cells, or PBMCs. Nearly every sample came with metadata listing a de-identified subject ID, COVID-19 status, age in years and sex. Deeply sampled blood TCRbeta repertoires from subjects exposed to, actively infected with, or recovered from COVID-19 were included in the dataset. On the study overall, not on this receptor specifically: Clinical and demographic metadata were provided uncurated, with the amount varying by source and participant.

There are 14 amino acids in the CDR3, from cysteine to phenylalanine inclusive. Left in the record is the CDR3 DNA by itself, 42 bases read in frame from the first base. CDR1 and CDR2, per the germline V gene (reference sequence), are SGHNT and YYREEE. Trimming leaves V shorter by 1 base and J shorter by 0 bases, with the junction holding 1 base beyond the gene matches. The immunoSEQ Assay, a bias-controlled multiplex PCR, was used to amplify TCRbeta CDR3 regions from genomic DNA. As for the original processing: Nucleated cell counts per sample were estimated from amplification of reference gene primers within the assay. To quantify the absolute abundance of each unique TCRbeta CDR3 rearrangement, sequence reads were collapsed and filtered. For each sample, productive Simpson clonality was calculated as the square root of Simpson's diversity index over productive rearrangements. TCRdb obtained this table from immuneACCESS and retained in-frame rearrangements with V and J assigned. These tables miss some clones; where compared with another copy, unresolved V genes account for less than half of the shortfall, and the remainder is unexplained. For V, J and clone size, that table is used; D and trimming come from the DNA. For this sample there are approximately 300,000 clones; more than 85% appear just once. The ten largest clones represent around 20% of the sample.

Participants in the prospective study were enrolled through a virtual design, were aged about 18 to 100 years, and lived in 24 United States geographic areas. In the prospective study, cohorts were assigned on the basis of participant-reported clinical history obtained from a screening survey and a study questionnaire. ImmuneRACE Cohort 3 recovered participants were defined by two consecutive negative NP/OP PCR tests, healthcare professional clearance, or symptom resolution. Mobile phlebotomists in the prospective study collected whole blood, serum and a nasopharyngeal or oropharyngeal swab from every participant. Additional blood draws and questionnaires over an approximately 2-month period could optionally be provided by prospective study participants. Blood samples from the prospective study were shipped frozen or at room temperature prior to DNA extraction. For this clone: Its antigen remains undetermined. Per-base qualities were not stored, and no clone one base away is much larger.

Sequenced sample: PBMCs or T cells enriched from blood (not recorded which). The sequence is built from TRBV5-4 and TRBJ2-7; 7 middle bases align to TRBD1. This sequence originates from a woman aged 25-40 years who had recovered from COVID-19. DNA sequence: TGTGCCAGCAGCTTGAACAGGGGCTCCTACGAGCAGTACTTC. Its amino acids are CASSLNRGSYEQYF. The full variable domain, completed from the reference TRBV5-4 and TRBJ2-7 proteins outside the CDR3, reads ETGVTQSPTHLIKTRGQQVTLRCSSQSGHNTVSWYQQALGQGPQFIFQYYREEENGRGNFPPRFSGLQFPNYSSELNVNALELDDSALYLCASSLNRGSYEQYFGPGTRLTVT.